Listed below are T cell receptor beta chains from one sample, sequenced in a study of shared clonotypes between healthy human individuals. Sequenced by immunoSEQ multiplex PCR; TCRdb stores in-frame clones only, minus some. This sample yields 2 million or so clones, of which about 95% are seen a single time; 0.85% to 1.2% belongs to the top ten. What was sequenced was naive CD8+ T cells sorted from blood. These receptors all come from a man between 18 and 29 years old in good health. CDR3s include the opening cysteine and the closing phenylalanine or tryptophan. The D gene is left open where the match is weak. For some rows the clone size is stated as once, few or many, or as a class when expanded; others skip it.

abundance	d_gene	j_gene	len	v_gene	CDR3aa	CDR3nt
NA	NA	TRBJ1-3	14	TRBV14	CASSQDSEGNTIYF	TGTGCCAGCAGCCAAGATTCGGAAGGAAACACCATATATTTT
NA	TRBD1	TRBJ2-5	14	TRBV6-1	CASRDRGLQETQYF	TGTGCCAGCAGAGACAGGGGGCTCCAAGAGACCCAGTACTTC
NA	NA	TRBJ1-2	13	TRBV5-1	CASSFQGDYGYTF	TGCGCCAGCAGCTTCCAGGGAGACTATGGCTACACCTTC
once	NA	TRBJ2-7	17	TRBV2	CASLGQGSRGGSYEQYF	TGTGCCAGTCTGGGACAGGGCTCGCGGGGGGGGTCCTACGAGCAGTACTTC
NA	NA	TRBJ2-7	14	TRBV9	CASSPGTGPYEQYF	TGTGCCAGCAGCCCAGGGACTGGCCCCTACGAGCAGTACTTC
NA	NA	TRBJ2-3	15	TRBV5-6	CASSSGTAGTDTQYF	TGTGCCAGCAGCTCCGGGACGGCGGGCACAGATACGCAGTATTTT
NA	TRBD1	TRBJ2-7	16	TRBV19	CASSIAPTGAGYEQYF	TGTGCCAGTAGTATAGCCCCGACAGGGGCTGGGTACGAGCAGTACTTC
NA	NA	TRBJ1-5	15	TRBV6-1	CASGQFVSSNQPQHF	TGTGCCAGCGGCCAGTTTGTCAGTTCAAATCAGCCCCAGCATTTT
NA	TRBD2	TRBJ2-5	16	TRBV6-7	CASSFGGLAGGETQYF	TGTGCCAGCAGTTTTGGGGGACTAGCGGGGGGAGAGACCCAGTACTTC
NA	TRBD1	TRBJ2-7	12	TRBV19	CASRDSYYEQYF	TGTGCCAGTCGGGACAGTTACTACGAGCAGTACTTC
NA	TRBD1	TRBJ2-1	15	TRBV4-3	CASSYRQGLDNEQFF	TGCGCCAGCAGCTACCGACAGGGCCTCGACAATGAGCAGTTCTTC
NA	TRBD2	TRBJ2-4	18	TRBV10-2	CASRGLAGGLGAKNIQYF	TGCGCCAGCAGAGGACTAGCGGGAGGGCTTGGAGCCAAAAACATTCAGTACTTC
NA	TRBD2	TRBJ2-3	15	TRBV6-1	CASSDLAGITDTQYF	TGTGCCAGCAGTGATCTAGCGGGGATCACAGATACGCAGTATTTT
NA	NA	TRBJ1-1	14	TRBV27	CASSLRDRNTEAFF	TGTGCCAGCAGTTTGCGCGACAGGAACACTGAAGCTTTCTTT
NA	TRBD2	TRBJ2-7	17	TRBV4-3	CASSQDRAGEGSYEQYF	TGCGCCAGCAGCCAAGATAGAGCGGGAGAGGGATCCTACGAGCAGTACTTC
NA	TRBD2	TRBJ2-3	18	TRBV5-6	CASSFGGGAEGSTDTQYF	TGTGCCAGCAGCTTCGGCGGGGGGGCCGAAGGCAGCACAGATACGCAGTATTTT
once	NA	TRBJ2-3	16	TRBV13	CASSSIRVWGTDTQYF	TGTGCCAGCAGCTCCATCAGGGTTTGGGGAACAGATACGCAGTATTTT
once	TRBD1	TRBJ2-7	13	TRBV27	CASSPGQGAEQYF	TGTGCCAGCAGTCCGGGACAGGGGGCCGAGCAGTACTTC
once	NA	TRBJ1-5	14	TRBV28	CASSSRTWPSPQHF	TGTGCCAGCAGTTCTCGGACTTGGCCGTCGCCCCAGCATTTT